Presented here are 31 T cell receptor beta chains from one specimen sequenced in a study of blood T cells in healthy people across ages. Then a second PCR, running about 6 to 12 cycles, was carried out with a sample-barcoded 5' primer and a J-beta primer mix. TCRdb processed the 5' RACE reads anew with MiXCR; each CDR3 protein has one entry. The profile shows approximately 600,000 distinct CDR3 sequences, roughly 58% of them singletons. Sequencing was done on a sample of blood. These TCRs come from a man between 60 and 75 years old in good health.

V is TRBV5-6 and J is TRBJ1-3; no clear D. CDR3 length: 17 amino acids. The germline V gene encodes CDR1 SGHDT and CDR2 YYEEEE. V lost 2 bases and J 0 bases, leaving 15 bases between the germline ends. The CDR3 coding sequence is TGTGCCAGCAGCTTAGATTTCGCTATCAACTCTGGAAACACCATATATTTT. Protein: CASSLDFAINSGNTIYF. The full variable domain, its missing parts supplied by reference TRBV5-6 and TRBJ1-3, is DAGVTQSPTHLIKTRGQQVTLRCSPKSGHDTVSWYQQALGQGPQFIFQYYEEEERQRGNFPDRFSGHQFPNYSSELNVNALLLGDSALYLCASSLDFAINSGNTIYFGEGSWLTVV.

This clonotype occurred once. The rearrangement uses TRBV7-9 and TRBJ1-1; 9 bases align to TRBD1. Germline loops: CDR1 SEHNR, CDR2 FQNEAQ (reference sequence). J gave up 1 base and V 2 bases, and 2 bases lay outside the gene matches. CDR3 length equals 15 residues. The CDR3 bases are TGTGCCAGCAGCTTAATGGGACAGGGGAACACTGAAGCTTTCTTT. This encodes CASSLMGQGNTEAFF. The entire variable domain, with the rest obtained from reference TRBV7-9 and TRBJ1-1, is as follows: DTGVSQNPRHKITKRGQNVTFRCDPISEHNRLYWYRQTLGQGPEFLTYFQNEAQLEKSRLLSDRFSAERPKGSFSTLEIQRTEQGDSAMYLCASSLMGQGNTEAFFGQGTRLTVV.

This clonotype was recorded a few times. The chain has TRBV5-1 and TRBJ1-2; 8 nucleotides align to TRBD1. The ends lost 4 bases at V and 1 base at J; junction bases unmatched: 9. The CDR3 covers 16 residues. From germline, CDR1 is SGHRS and CDR2 YFSETQ. The CDR3 here is CASSPSTGALNYGYTF. In DNA, the CDR3 is TGCGCCAGCAGCCCTTCGACAGGGGCCCTTAACTATGGCTACACCTTC. The entire variable domain, with the rest obtained from reference TRBV5-1 and TRBJ1-2, is as follows: KAGVTQTPRYLIKTRGQQVTLSCSPISGHRSVSWYQQTPGQGLQFLFEYFSETQRNKGNFPGRFSGRQFSNSRSEMNVSTLELGDSALYLCASSPSTGALNYGYTFGSGTRLTVV.

This clonotype was seen a handful of times. The chain employs TRBV6-5 and TRBJ1-2; the D is unclear. Trimming cost V 7 bases and J 4 bases, with 16 bases left between them. The CDR3 extends over 14 amino acids. Germline V gene sequence: CDR1 MNHEY, CDR2 SVGAGI. The CDR3 DNA is TGTGCCAGCAAAGTGGTAGACCCGGGCTATGGCTACACCTTC. Amino acid sequence: CASKVVDPGYGYTF.

The table lists this clonotype with a few counts. V is TRBV5-5 and J is TRBJ1-2; D gene unclear. The CDR3 sequence is 14 residues long. The germline V gene has CDR1 SGHKS and CDR2 YYEKEE (reference sequence). Trimming took 2 bases from V and 5 from J, leaving 13 bases between them. The CDR3 spells CASSLGPGLYGYTF. The CDR3 DNA sequence: TGTGCCAGCAGCTTAGGTCCAGGCCTATATGGCTACACCTTC.

This clonotype was found a few times. The V gene is TRBV20-1, the J gene TRBJ2-5; TRBD2 is a possible D gene (5 bases). V lost 6 bases to trimming and J lost 2 bases, with 16 bases between them. There are 14 residues in the CDR3. Germline V CDR1 and CDR2: DFQATT, SNEGSKA (reference sequence). The CDR3 protein is CSAARGYGQETQYF. As DNA, the CDR3 is TGCAGTGCCGCCCGGGGATACGGTCAAGAGACCCAGTACTTC.

The chain carries TRBV12-3 or TRBV12-4 and TRBJ2-1, with D possibly matching TRBD2 (7 bases). The better agreement between TRBJ2-7 and the DNA end casts doubt on the J call. CDR3 length equals 14 residues. The CDR3 spells CATGGGSSYNEQYF. As DNA, the CDR3 is TGTGCCACTGGGGGGGGCAGCTCCTACAATGAGCAGTACTTC.

The gene calls are TRBV10-3 and TRBJ2-7; D might be TRBD1 (6 bases). Germline assignment: CDR1 ENHRY and CDR2 SYGVKD. V was trimmed by 6 bases and J by 5 bases, leaving 17 bases between them. The CDR3 has 14 amino acids. The CDR3 loop reads CAIRNSDRFHEQYF. The CDR3 DNA reads TGTGCCATCAGGAACAGTGACAGGTTCCACGAGCAGTACTTC.

The V call is TRBV6-1, the J call TRBJ2-5; 7 positions match TRBD2. The CDR3 spans 15 residues. Germline V gene lookup returns CDR1 MNHNS and CDR2 SASEGT. Trimming at V came to 2 bases and at J to 2 bases, leaving 5 bases not matched to a gene. In nucleotides, the CDR3 is TGTGCCAGCAGTGAATACGTGGGGGGGCAAGAGACCCAGTACTTC. Residues: CASSEYVGGQETQYF.

This chain connects TRBV7-9 to TRBJ2-5, with 10 bases matching TRBD1. Germline trimming cut 6 bases from V and 2 bases from J; bases unmatched to any gene: 6. This CDR3 contains 15 residues. The germline gives CDR1 SEHNR, CDR2 FQNEAQ (reference sequence). CDR3 coding DNA: TGTGCCAGCAGTTCAGGGACAGGGGATCAAGAGACCCAGTACTTC. It is translated as CASSSGTGDQETQYF.

This clonotype was seen only a few times. The gene calls are TRBV27 and TRBJ1-2, with 8 positions matching TRBD1. Germline V gene sequence: CDR1 MNHEY, CDR2 SMNVEV (reference sequence). The CDR3 length is 13 residues. V shed 6 bases and J 7 bases; nucleotides not matched to a gene: 7. The CDR3 sequence: CASSLTGASGYTF. In nucleotides, the CDR3 is TGTGCCAGCAGCCTGACAGGGGCTAGTGGCTACACCTTC.

The chain is built from TRBV5-1 and TRBJ2-5; a possible D gene is TRBD1 (6 bases). The CDR3 sequence is 15 residues long. Germline CDR1 reads SGHRS; CDR2 reads YFSETQ. Trimming removed 0 bases from V and 11 bases from J, with 20 bases in between. The CDR3 DNA follows: TGCGCCAGCAGCTTGGCCGGGACAAGGTCGGAGGAGCAGTACTTC. Protein sequence: CASSLAGTRSEEQYF.

The chain employs TRBV5-1 and TRBJ2-5, with 10 bases matching TRBD1. This CDR3 contains 16 residues. The germline V gene encodes CDR1 SGHRS and CDR2 YFSETQ. Trimming cost V 4 bases and J 3 bases; bases outside gene matches: 9. The CDR3 DNA is TGCGCCAGCAGCATACGACAGGGGGCGCCCGAAGAGACCCAGTACTTC. It encodes CASSIRQGAPEETQYF. Full variable domain (remainder filled in from reference TRBV5-1 and TRBJ2-5): KAGVTQTPRYLIKTRGQQVTLSCSPISGHRSVSWYQQTPGQGLQFLFEYFSETQRNKGNFPGRFSGRQFSNSRSEMNVSTLELGDSALYLCASSIRQGAPEETQYFGPGTRLLVL.

The rearrangement links TRBV29-1 to TRBJ1-2, with D unresolved. The CDR3 is 11 residues long. Trimming cost V 8 bases and J 7 bases, with 14 bases left between them. CDR1 and CDR2 from the germline V gene are SQVTM and ANQGSEA. DNA for the CDR3: TGCAGCTCCCGAGCCGGCGTTGGCTACACCTTC. This sequence encodes CSSRAGVGYTF.

J is TRBJ2-1 and V is TRBV7-2, with D maybe TRBD1 (5 bases). Germline CDR1 reads SGHTA; CDR2 reads FQGNSA. Trimming took off 1 base at V and 3 bases at J, with 10 bases between the two ends. The CDR3 sequence is 15 residues long. CDR3 amino acids: CASSLGWQGYNEQFF. CDR3 nucleotides: TGTGCCAGCAGCTTAGGGTGGCAGGGCTACAATGAGCAGTTCTTC.

J is TRBJ1-5 and V is TRBV28; maybe TRBD1 (5 bases). Germline V gene data show CDR1 as MDHEN and CDR2 as SYDVKM. This CDR3 comprises 14 residues. V lost 8 bases to trimming and J lost 6 bases, with 17 bases between them. The CDR3 DNA sequence: TGTGCCAGCCGGGGGGGTGGGTATAGTCAGCCCCAGCATTTT. As protein: CASRGGGYSQPQHF.

This chain links TRBV2 with TRBJ1-2; TRBD1 matches 8 bases. Trimming removed 6 bases from V and 6 bases from J; junction bases left unmatched: 6. Germline V CDR1 and CDR2: SNHLY, FYNNEI. The CDR3 runs to 13 residues. CDR3 sequence: CASSGQGIDGYTF. The CDR3 nucleotides are TGTGCCAGCAGCGGACAGGGCATCGATGGCTACACCTTC.

The J gene is TRBJ2-3, the V gene TRBV9, with 9 bases fitting TRBD1. The V and J ends lost 4 bases and 4 bases, in that order; junction bases with no gene match: 10. This CDR3 spans 16 amino acids. Germline CDR1 SGDLS, CDR2 YYNGEE. The chain's CDR3 is CASSRTRDRVADTQYF. CDR3 bases: TGTGCCAGCAGCCGAACCAGGGACAGGGTAGCAGATACGCAGTATTTT. The whole variable domain, filled in from reference TRBV9 and TRBJ2-3, reads DSGVTQTPKHLITATGQRVTLRCSPRSGDLSVYWYQQSLDQGLQFLIQYYNGEERAKGNILERFSAQQFPDLHSELNLSSLELGDSALYFCASSRTRDRVADTQYFGPGTRLTVL.

This chain uses TRBV4-2 with TRBJ1-2; 9 bases agree with TRBD1. The CDR3 runs 16 residues. CDR1 LGHNA and CDR2 YNFKEQ come from the germline V gene. J gave up 7 bases and V 0 bases, and 9 bases lay outside the gene matches. The CDR3 DNA reads as TGTGCCAGCAGCCAAGATCCACGGACAGGGGTTTTTGGCTACACCTTC. Protein: CASSQDPRTGVFGYTF.

V and J are TRBV4-2 and TRBJ1-2; perhaps TRBD1 as D (6 bases). The CDR3 sequence is 15 residues long. V was shortened by 4 bases and J by 8 bases, with 20 bases between the two germline ends. The germline V gene has CDR1 LGHNA and CDR2 YNFKEQ. CDR3 DNA: TGTGCCAGCAGCCCCGCCGGGACGGGGGCGATCGGCTACACCTTC. Protein product: CASSPAGTGAIGYTF.

This clonotype was detected a few times. The V gene is TRBV7-2, the J gene TRBJ2-1, with D maybe TRBD2 (7 bases). Germline loops: CDR1 SGHTA, CDR2 FQGNSA. This CDR3 has 15 residues. V lost 5 bases, J lost 10 bases, and 21 bases lay in between. The CDR3 DNA follows: TGTGCCAGCAGCCCCAGATGGGGGGGGCTTAACGAGCAGTTCTTC. Translated: CASSPRWGGLNEQFF.

The rearrangement links TRBV6-2 or TRBV6-3 to TRBJ2-7, with D possibly TRBD1 on 6 matching bases. The CDR3 is made up of 12 amino acids. Germline values: CDR1 MNHEY, CDR2 SVGEGT. Trimming removed 10 bases from V and 6 bases from J, with 16 bases in between. The CDR3 is CATRGGWGEQYF. In nucleotides, the CDR3 is TGTGCCACCCGAGGGGGTTGGGGCGAGCAGTACTTC.

The CDR3 nucleotides read TGTGCCAGCAGCCAAGGCCAAGACCGCCCGGGTGGCTACACCTTC. It encodes CASSQGQDRPGGYTF. This chain joins TRBV3-1 and TRBJ1-2; D is unresolved. Germline V gives CDR1 LGHDT, CDR2 YNNKEL (reference sequence). The CDR3 length is 15 residues. With 1 base removed from V and 7 bases from J, the gap between germline ends came to 16 bases. Full variable domain (missing parts from reference TRBV3-1 and TRBJ1-2): DTAVSQTPKYLVTQMGNDKSIKCEQNLGHDTMYWYKQDSKKFLKIMFSYNNKELIINETVPNRFSPKSPDKAHLNLHINSLELGDSAVYFCASSQGQDRPGGYTFGSGTRLTVV.

This clonotype is medium-sized (0.01 to 0.1%) within its sample. This may stem from a read error, because a much larger clone lies one nucleotide away. This sequence joins TRBV9 and TRBJ2-5, with a tentative D call TRBD1 (6 bases). Trimming cost V 2 bases and J 11 bases, with 19 bases left between them. The V gene's germline CDR1 is SGDLS and CDR2 YYNGEE. The length of the CDR3 is 14 residues. The CDR3 loop reads CASSVEDRYNEQYF. The CDR3 DNA reads TGTGCCAGCAGCGTTGAAGACAGGTACAATGAGCAGTACTTC.

The chain is built from TRBV6-5 and TRBJ2-2; 8 nucleotides agree with TRBD1. The V gene's germline CDR1 is MNHEY and CDR2 SVGAGI. Trimming took 6 bases from V and 6 from J; bases not matched to a gene: 12. The CDR3 contains 16 residues. In DNA, the CDR3 is TGTGCCAGCAGCCGCGGTCAGGGGGCGCCGGCCGGGGAGCTGTTTTTT. This translates into CASSRGQGAPAGELFF.

This chain links TRBV29-1 with TRBJ1-2; D ambiguous. Germline V gives CDR1 SQVTM, CDR2 ANQGSEA. CDR3 length equals 12 residues. The V and J ends lost 7 bases and 5 bases respectively, with 14 bases between them. The CDR3 DNA sequence: TGCAGCGCTGCCTCATTGGGGTATGGCTACACCTTC. Its protein is CSAASLGYGYTF.

This clonotype was observed a few times. The rearrangement joins TRBV5-1 to TRBJ2-5; 8 nucleotides line up with TRBD2. With 6 bases clipped from V and 2 bases from J, the junction kept 9 bases outside the gene matches. Germline loops: CDR1 SGHRS, CDR2 YFSETQ. This CDR3 spans 15 amino acids. CDR3 nucleotides: TGCGCCAGCAAGCCGGGGGGGCCGATTCAAGAGACCCAGTACTTC. As protein: CASKPGGPIQETQYF.

The V and J genes are TRBV12-3 or TRBV12-4 and TRBJ2-3; 7 bases fit TRBD2. The CDR3 is 13 residues long. V was clipped by 2 bases and J by 6 bases; unmatched bases: 2. The CDR3 reads CASSLWEGDTQYF. CDR3 in DNA: TGTGCCAGCAGTTTATGGGAGGGTGATACGCAGTATTTT.

This clonotype has just one count. The DNA for the CDR3 is TGCAGTGCTTCTACCGGGACGGCCCCTACCGATACGCAGTATTTT. Residues: CSASTGTAPTDTQYF. This sequence joins TRBV20-1 and TRBJ2-3; the D call may be TRBD1 or TRBD2 (5 bases each). This CDR3 region has 15 residues. V lost 5 bases, J lost 6 bases, and 21 bases lay in between. The germline gives CDR1 DFQATT, CDR2 SNEGSKA (reference sequence).

The sample holds a few counts of this clonotype. This chain uses TRBV9 with TRBJ2-7, with D perhaps TRBD2 (5 bases). The CDR3 has 13 amino acids. The V end lost 4 bases, the J end lost 6 bases, and 14 bases lay between the germline ends. The germline gives CDR1 SGDLS, CDR2 YYNGEE. In DNA form, the CDR3 reads TGTGCCAGCAGCCCCCGGACCGAGGGCGAGCAGTACTTC. This codes for CASSPRTEGEQYF.

This chain connects TRBV9 to TRBJ2-7; 11 nucleotides line up with TRBD1. Germline V gives CDR1 SGDLS, CDR2 YYNGEE. The trim removed 4 bases at V and 2 bases at J, leaving 5 bases unmatched. The CDR3 contains 15 residues. The CDR3 spells CASSQWDRGAYEQYF. In nucleotides, the CDR3 is TGTGCCAGCAGCCAGTGGGACAGGGGGGCCTACGAGCAGTACTTC.